The 29 T cell receptor beta chains in this list originate from one sample, sequenced in a study of shared clonotypes between healthy human individuals. Libraries were prepared by immunoSEQ multiplex PCR; TCRdb keeps only in-frame clonotypes and omits some of them. The table lists approximately 1.4 million clones, nearly 99% of them singletons. Sample: naive CD4+ T cells sorted from blood. Sample subset: CD45RA+ positively selected. Receptors originate from a man aged 25-45 years in good health.

With regard to this clone: This sample also contains other DNA sequences that code for the same CDR3. This rearrangement joins TRBV5-4 to TRBJ2-7, with 10 bases fitting TRBD1. The CDR3 extends over 14 amino acids. With V trimmed by 4 bases and J by 4 bases, 5 bases remained unmatched. The V gene's germline CDR1 is SGHNT and CDR2 YYREEE (reference sequence). The CDR3 DNA reads TGTGCCAGCAGCCCCGGGACAGGGGCGTACGAGCAGTACTTC. Encoded protein: CASSPGTGAYEQYF.

The chain has TRBV29-1 and TRBJ2-3; 13 positions agree with TRBD2. The germline gives CDR1 SQVTM, CDR2 ANQGSEA. The CDR3 runs to 13 residues. V was pared by 4 bases and J by 8 bases, with 3 bases of the junction left unmatched. Here the CDR3 reads CSVALAGGLTQYF. Here the CDR3 DNA reads TGCAGCGTTGCACTAGCGGGAGGGCTTACGCAGTATTTT.

V gene TRBV18 combines with J gene TRBJ2-3, with TRBD2 matching over 13 bases. From germline, CDR1 is KGHSH and CDR2 LQKENI. The trim removed 1 base at V and 7 bases at J, leaving 5 bases unmatched. CDR3 size: 16 residues. The chain's CDR3 is CASSPRTSGSSNTQYF. DNA for the CDR3: TGTGCCAGCTCACCACGGACTAGCGGGAGTAGCAATACGCAGTATTTT.

As concerns this clone: Within the sample, other DNA sequences also encode this same CDR3. V gene TRBV5-1 combines with J gene TRBJ1-1, with D perhaps matching TRBD1 (5 bases). The CDR3 length is 14 residues. Germline lookup yields CDR1 SGHRS and CDR2 YFSETQ. Deletions cut 5 bases from V and 2 bases from J, with 13 bases between. The CDR3 nucleotides read TGCGCCAGCAGGACCGGGACGGGAAACACTGAAGCTTTCTTT. Protein sequence: CASRTGTGNTEAFF.

This clone was picked up one time. The chain couples TRBV6-1 to TRBJ2-5; weak D call: TRBD1 (6 bases). The CDR3 is 15 amino acids. V shed 4 bases and J shed 5 bases, with 17 bases lying between them. Germline assignment: CDR1 MNHNS and CDR2 SASEGT. CDR3 DNA sequence: TGTGCCAGCAGTGTGGGGGCACGGGGTGCGGAGACCCAGTACTTC. Encoded protein: CASSVGARGAETQYF.

This clone appeared a single time. The V and J genes are TRBV10-1 and TRBJ2-1; 14 positions match TRBD2. The length of the CDR3 is 16 residues. Unmatched junction bases numbered 10, after V lost 6 bases and J lost 9 bases. CDR1 and CDR2 (germline): WNHNN, SYGVQD (reference sequence). The CDR3 loop reads CASSPRMGLAGAEQFF. The CDR3 DNA is TGCGCCAGCAGCCCTAGAATGGGACTAGCGGGAGCTGAGCAGTTCTTC.

The rearrangement joins TRBV5-4 to TRBJ2-3; 7 bases map to TRBD2. With V trimmed by 0 bases and J by 4 bases, 8 bases remained unmatched. CDR1 and CDR2 (germline): SGHNT, YYREEE (reference sequence). The CDR3 runs 16 residues. CDR3 nucleotides: TGTGCCAGCAGCTTGGTGGGCGGGGGAGGGCCAGATACGCAGTATTTT. Translated, it gives CASSLVGGGGPDTQYF.

The rearrangement links TRBV29-1 to TRBJ2-5, with TRBD1 matching 7 bases. Per germline, CDR1 SQVTM and CDR2 ANQGSEA. The CDR3 totals 16 residues. After removal of 0 bases from V and 0 bases from J, the junction contained 7 bases not matched to a gene. CDR3 sequence (DNA): TGCAGCGTTGAAGATACGACAGGGAGTTACCAAGAGACCCAGTACTTC. Translated, it gives CSVEDTTGSYQETQYF.

The chain employs TRBV2 and TRBJ1-5; tentatively, D is TRBD1 (6 bases). Trimming left V 7 bases short and J 6 bases short, with 10 bases between. In germline, CDR1 is SNHLY, CDR2 FYNNEI. The CDR3 extends over 12 amino acids. The CDR3 sequence is CASTLDSQPQHF. The DNA of the CDR3 is TGTGCCAGCACCTTGGACAGTCAGCCCCAGCATTTT.

The CDR3 sequence is CASYRLAGGFYNEQFF. The CDR3 coding sequence is TGTGCCAGCTATAGACTAGCGGGAGGGTTCTACAATGAGCAGTTCTTC. The J gene is TRBJ2-1, the V gene TRBV28, with 14 bases lining up with TRBD2. V was clipped by 8 bases and J by 3 bases; unmatched bases: 6. The CDR3 consists of 16 residues. Germline V CDR1 and CDR2: MDHEN, SYDVKM.

Regarding this clone: Other nucleotide sequences in the sample specify the same CDR3. The chain links TRBV5-1 to TRBJ2-5, with D perhaps being TRBD1 or TRBD2 (5 bases each). This CDR3 spans 13 amino acids. Between the trimmed V and J ends, which lost 0 bases and 4 bases, there was a span of 7 bases. The germline gives CDR1 SGHRS, CDR2 YFSETQ. The CDR3 is CASSLVGGETQYF. The DNA for the CDR3 is TGCGCCAGCAGCTTGGTTGGGGGAGAGACCCAGTACTTC.

The chain has TRBV11-2 and TRBJ1-5, with D perhaps TRBD1 (5 bases). Germline V gene sequence: CDR1 SGHAT, CDR2 FQNNGV. V shed 0 bases and J shed 4 bases, with 10 bases lying between them. The CDR3 sequence is 15 residues long. The CDR3 coding sequence is TGTGCCAGCAGCTTAGACCCCGGGGGTAATCAGCCCCAGCATTTT. Its translation: CASSLDPGGNQPQHF.

This chain joins TRBV2 and TRBJ2-7, with D maybe TRBD2 (6 bases). V lost 7 bases, J lost 2 bases, and 18 bases lay in between. This CDR3 has 15 amino acids. Germline loops: CDR1 SNHLY, CDR2 FYNNEI. CDR3 amino acids: CASTPWGGGAYEQYF. The CDR3 DNA reads TGTGCCAGCACGCCCTGGGGCGGAGGGGCCTACGAGCAGTACTTC.

The rearrangement joins TRBV18 to TRBJ1-5, with a tentative D call TRBD1 (6 bases). The CDR3 loop spans 14 amino acids. V was pared by 3 bases and J by 7 bases, with 13 bases between. Germline assignment: CDR1 KGHSH and CDR2 LQKENI. The CDR3 DNA reads TGTGCCAGCTCACCGGGCAGGGGTGGCCAGCCCCAGCATTTT. Its protein product is CASSPGRGGQPQHF.

The chain recombines TRBV7-2 with TRBJ1-5, with a tentative D call TRBD1 (6 bases). The CDR3 sequence is 15 residues long. V was pared by 3 bases and J by 7 bases, with 16 bases between. Germline V gene lookup returns CDR1 SGHTA and CDR2 FQGNSA. Here the CDR3 DNA reads TGTGCCAGCAGCTTCACTCTACAGGGCACGCAGCCCCAGCATTTT. Translated, it gives CASSFTLQGTQPQHF.

The chain carries TRBV9 and TRBJ2-1; 14 bases fit TRBD2. This CDR3 has 18 residues. Germline V gene sequence: CDR1 SGDLS, CDR2 YYNGEE. J lost 0 bases, V lost 4 bases, and 6 bases had no gene match. CDR3 nucleotides: TGTGCCAGCAGCAGAGGGACTAGCGGGAGTGGCTCCTACAATGAGCAGTTCTTC. As protein: CASSRGTSGSGSYNEQFF. The full variable domain, its missing parts supplied by reference TRBV9 and TRBJ2-1, is DSGVTQTPKHLITATGQRVTLRCSPRSGDLSVYWYQQSLDQGLQFLIQYYNGEERAKGNILERFSAQQFPDLHSELNLSSLELGDSALYFCASSRGTSGSGSYNEQFFGPGTRLTVL.

V gene TRBV10-2 combines with J gene TRBJ1-1; 7 bases are a match to TRBD1. The CDR3 length is 13 residues. J was trimmed by 6 bases and V by 2 bases; bases with no gene match: 3. Germline V gives CDR1 WSHSY, CDR2 SAAADI. CDR3 DNA sequence: TGCGCCAGCAGTGAGGTCGACAGGGCTGAAGCTTTCTTT. Amino acid sequence: CASSEVDRAEAFF.

The sample holds one count of this clone. The chain employs TRBV10-3 and TRBJ2-1, with 7 bases fitting TRBD1. CDR3 length: 15 residues. The ends lost 4 bases at V and 2 bases at J; junction bases unmatched: 5. Germline V gives CDR1 ENHRY, CDR2 SYGVKD. The CDR3 protein is CAISVRQGAYNEQFF. As DNA, the CDR3 is TGTGCCATCAGTGTCAGGCAGGGGGCCTACAATGAGCAGTTCTTC.

A note on this clone: The identical CDR3 is also encoded by other nucleotide sequences in the sample. V gene TRBV18 combines with J gene TRBJ1-4; D call uncertain. Trimming left V 3 bases short and J 6 bases short, with 14 bases between. The germline gives CDR1 KGHSH, CDR2 LQKENI. This CDR3 has 15 residues. In nucleotides, the CDR3 is TGTGCCAGCTCACCTTCCCAAGGCGCTGATGAAAAACTGTTTTTT. Translating it yields CASSPSQGADEKLFF.

The V and J genes are TRBV18 and TRBJ2-7; TRBD2 matches 16 bases. CDR1 is KGHSH, CDR2 LQKENI, per germline. The ends lost 5 bases at V and 2 bases at J; junction bases unmatched: 12. The CDR3 has 19 residues. The CDR3: CASSSVKGLAGGTTYEQYF. The CDR3 nucleotides read TGTGCCAGCTCATCGGTTAAGGGACTAGCGGGAGGGACAACCTACGAGCAGTACTTC.

This clone appeared once. The chain carries TRBV11-3 and TRBJ2-3; TRBD2 agrees at 12 bases. The V gene end was trimmed by 2 bases and the J gene end by 6 bases; junction bases not matched to a gene: 12. The CDR3 totals 18 residues. Germline V gives CDR1 SGHNT, CDR2 YENEEA. CDR3 residues: CASSLRALAGGRGDTQYF. CDR3 nucleotide sequence: TGTGCCAGCAGCTTAAGGGCCCTAGCGGGAGGGCGAGGCGATACGCAGTATTTT.

This chain links TRBV5-1 with TRBJ2-3, with TRBD2 identical over 8 bases. V lost 3 bases and J lost 4; bases outside the gene matches: 7. Germline lookup yields CDR1 SGHRS and CDR2 YFSETQ. The CDR3 extends over 15 amino acids. The CDR3 nucleotides are TGCGCCAGCAGCTCCGTCCCAGCGGGAGCAGATACGCAGTATTTT. Amino acids: CASSSVPAGADTQYF.

This chain uses TRBV18 with TRBJ2-7; 8 bases fit TRBD1. CDR1 KGHSH and CDR2 LQKENI come from the germline V gene. This CDR3 comprises 14 residues. With 4 bases clipped from V and 4 bases from J, the junction kept 6 bases outside the gene matches. Written as DNA, the CDR3 is TGTGCCAGCTCACATGGACAGGGTGAATACGAGCAGTACTTC. Protein sequence: CASSHGQGEYEQYF.

V gene TRBV11-2 combines with J gene TRBJ2-1; D uncertain. Germline V lookup: CDR1 SGHAT, CDR2 FQNNGV. The CDR3 sequence is 13 residues long. The germline V and J ends were trimmed by 0 bases and 6 bases, with 6 bases remaining between them. The CDR3 loop is CASSLEEFNEQFF. The CDR3 DNA reads as TGTGCCAGCAGCTTAGAGGAGTTCAATGAGCAGTTCTTC. Full variable domain (remainder filled in from reference TRBV11-2 and TRBJ2-1): EAGVAQSPRYKIIEKRQSVAFWCNPISGHATLYWYQQILGQGPKLLIQFQNNGVVDDSQLPKDRFSAERLKGVDSTLKIQPAKLEDSAVYLCASSLEEFNEQFFGPGTRLTVL.

The CDR3 DNA reads TGTGCCAGCTCATCCGGAGGGGGATATAATGAAAAACTGTTTTTT. Translated: CASSSGGGYNEKLFF. The chain carries TRBV18 and TRBJ1-4; tentatively, D is TRBD1 (6 bases). The CDR3 contains 15 residues. The germline gives CDR1 KGHSH, CDR2 LQKENI. V lost 5 bases, J lost 4 bases, and 14 bases lay in between.

The V gene is TRBV7-9, the J gene TRBJ2-7; D gene uncertain. CDR3 length equals 13 residues. Germline V lookup: CDR1 SEHNR, CDR2 FQNEAQ (reference sequence). V was clipped by 3 bases and J by 7 bases, with 13 bases between them. CDR3 protein: CASSFFGQTEQYF. CDR3 coding DNA: TGTGCCAGCAGCTTTTTCGGGCAGACTGAGCAGTACTTC.

This chain connects TRBV5-1 to TRBJ2-3; TRBD2 agrees at 10 bases. This CDR3 contains 15 residues. With V trimmed by 3 bases and J by 6 bases, 7 bases remained unmatched. Germline CDR1 and CDR2: SGHRS and YFSETQ. The CDR3 sequence: CASSSTSGKSDTQYF. In DNA form, the CDR3 reads TGCGCCAGCAGCTCAACTAGCGGGAAGTCCGATACGCAGTATTTT.

V gene TRBV10-1 combines with J gene TRBJ2-3; the D is unclear. Germline assignment: CDR1 WNHNN and CDR2 SYGVQD (reference sequence). With 0 bases removed from V and 3 bases from J, the gap between germline ends came to 7 bases. The CDR3 spans 14 residues. Here the CDR3 reads CASSESAATDTQYF. DNA for the CDR3: TGCGCCAGCAGTGAGTCTGCCGCAACAGATACGCAGTATTTT.

This sequence joins TRBV25-1 and TRBJ2-7; D is unclear. CDR3 length equals 12 residues. Germline CDR1 reads MGHDK; CDR2 reads SYGVNS. V was shortened by 4 bases and J by 3 bases, with 7 bases between the two germline ends. CDR3 nucleotides: TGTGCCAGCAGTGGCGACATCTACGAGCAGTACTTC. This translates into CASSGDIYEQYF.